The clone carrying this T cell receptor beta chain has a handful of counts. Its antigen is not identified. The data belong to a study of Graves' ophthalmopathy and Graves' hyperthyroidism. Regarding the study as a whole: Ophthalmopathy progression was predicted with approximately 64% sensitivity and about 72% specificity. Using a 13-signature model, the authors split ophthalmopathy from stable hyperthyroidism, with 85% to 90% sensitivity and roughly 80% specificity. Most expanded thyroid clonotypes above 0.001 frequency also appeared in blood.

Amplification of TCR beta CDR3 regions used RNA transcripts. Following a first-round RT-PCR that used HTBI primers, a second-round multiplex PCR was carried out. In TCRdb, the multiplex PCR reads were re-called with MiXCR into one record per CDR3 protein. The repertoire consists of about 230,000 distinct CDR3 sequences, with less than 55% occurring once and the leading ten covering approximately 44%. Sequencing was performed on peripheral blood. The TCR originated in an adult man with Graves' ophthalmopathy.

The chain's CDR3 is CASSNRGQQETQYF. The CDR3 DNA sequence: TGTGCCAGCAGTAACAGGGGTCAACAAGAGACCCAGTACTTC. The rearrangement joins TRBV2 to TRBJ2-5, with TRBD1 matching 7 bases. There are 14 residues in the CDR3. The trim removed 5 bases at V and 2 bases at J, leaving 5 bases unmatched. The germline V gene encodes CDR1 SNHLY and CDR2 FYNNEI.